The source of this TCR beta chain is a study of blood T cell repertoires in COVID-19. Study context: Researchers got acute and convalescent COVID-19 samples from the United States, Italy and Spain. T cells, B-cell-depleted T cells, or PBMCs provided the cDNA or gDNA that served as material.

Study processing details: Amplified reference gene primers provided the basis for estimating nucleated cell counts. The method was immunoSEQ multiplex PCR; TCRdb's version includes in-frame clones alone and lacks a portion of them. Clone size and the V and J calls come from that table; the DNA yielded D and trimming. The data contain 130,000 to 150,000 clones, roughly 90% of them singletons. The CDR3 loop spans 20 amino acids. V gave up 2 bases and J gave up 4 bases; unmatched junction bases: 15. The germline V gene has CDR1 SGHRS and CDR2 YFSETQ. Sequencing was carried out using peripheral blood. The V gene is TRBV5-1, the J gene TRBJ2-5, with 15 bases aligning to TRBD2. The receptor was derived from a human donor in a cohort sampled during active COVID-19. The CDR3 region is CASSLLPIGTSGGLGETQYF. The CDR3 DNA reads TGCGCCAGCAGCTTACTTCCTATCGGGACTAGCGGGGGGTTAGGAGAGACCCAGTACTTC.